These 27 T cell receptor beta chains were sequenced from one sample in a study of blood T cells in healthy people across ages. Together with a sample-barcoded 5' primer, a J-beta primer mix was included in a second PCR lasting roughly 6 to 12 cycles. TCRdb reprocessed the 5' RACE reads via MiXCR and lists one record per CDR3 protein. Among approximately 2,000,000 distinct CDR3 sequences listed, 39% were seen once. The sequenced sample was blood. All receptors derive from a human donor in good health.

This clonotype was detected only a few times. This rearrangement joins TRBV6-2 or TRBV6-3 to TRBJ1-5, with D unresolved. Trimming left V 2 bases short and J 4 bases short, with 15 bases between. The germline V gene encodes CDR1 MNHEY and CDR2 SVGEGT. The CDR3 contains 16 residues. The CDR3 sequence is CASSYEGPIGNQPQHF. In DNA, the CDR3 is TGTGCCAGCAGTTACGAGGGCCCTATAGGTAATCAGCCCCAGCATTTT.

The chain joins TRBV7-2 to TRBJ1-2, with no clear D. CDR3 size: 13 residues. Germline CDR1 SGHTA, CDR2 FQGNSA. Deletions cut 4 bases from V and 1 base from J, with 7 bases between. CDR3 DNA sequence: TGTGCCAGCAGCTCACAGCTTAACTATGGCTACACCTTC. This codes for CASSSQLNYGYTF.

The J gene is TRBJ2-1, the V gene TRBV3-1, with D uncertain. Germline values: CDR1 LGHDT, CDR2 YNNKEL (reference sequence). This CDR3 region has 15 residues. Trimming pared 3 bases from V and 4 bases from J, leaving 13 bases between. The CDR3 DNA reads as TGTGCCAGCAGCCACTCTATAACCTTATACAATGAGCAGTTCTTC. It specifies CASSHSITLYNEQFF.

This clonotype was detected only a few times. This chain joins TRBV4-3 and TRBJ1-1; possible D gene TRBD1, 6 bases. V was pared by 1 base and J by 0 bases, with 12 bases between. The length of the CDR3 is 16 residues. Germline CDR1 reads LGHNA; CDR2 reads YSLEER. The CDR3 DNA follows: TGCGCCAGCAGCCAAGGCCATGCAGGGGTGAACACTGAAGCTTTCTTT. Protein: CASSQGHAGVNTEAFF.

The V call is TRBV7-2, the J call TRBJ2-3, with D perhaps being TRBD1 or TRBD2 (5 bases each). This CDR3 is 14 amino acids long. Germline CDR1 is SGHTA and CDR2 is FQGNSA. V was cut by 2 bases and J by 3 bases, with 9 bases left in between. The CDR3 region is CASSLRGDTDTQYF. The CDR3 nucleotides read TGTGCCAGCAGCTTAAGAGGGGATACAGATACGCAGTATTTT.

The genes are TRBV28 and TRBJ2-3, with a weak D call TRBD2 (5 bases). CDR1 and CDR2 (germline): MDHEN, SYDVKM. V shed 0 bases and J shed 1 base, with 8 bases lying between them. The CDR3 has 15 amino acids. The CDR3 DNA reads TGTGCCAGCAGTTTATGGTGGGGAGGCACAGATACGCAGTATTTT. Encoded protein: CASSLWWGGTDTQYF.

This sequence joins TRBV30 and TRBJ1-2; no definite D call. V lost 2 bases, J lost 4 bases, and 8 bases lay in between. This CDR3 contains 12 residues. CDR1 and CDR2 (germline): GTSNPN, SVGIG (reference sequence). The CDR3 nucleotides are TGTGCCTGGAGTATCGGTGGCTATGGCTACACCTTC. It specifies CAWSIGGYGYTF.

This clonotype was counted only a few times. The chain recombines TRBV12-3 or TRBV12-4 with TRBJ2-5; D call uncertain. V was pared by 5 bases and J by 5 bases, with 12 bases between. The CDR3 extends over 13 amino acids. CDR3 residues: CASSVTVGETQYF. CDR3 DNA sequence: TGTGCCAGCAGTGTAACAGTGGGGGAGACCCAGTACTTC.

This clonotype occurred a few times. The chain combines TRBV6-2 or TRBV6-3 with TRBJ1-5; D is undetermined. The V end was cut by 5 bases, the J end by 3 bases, with 11 bases between. Germline assignment: CDR1 MNHEY and CDR2 SVGEGT. This CDR3 comprises 14 residues. In DNA, the CDR3 is TGTGCCAGCAGTCTTACTCATACCAATCAGCCCCAGCATTTT. As protein: CASSLTHTNQPQHF.

This clonotype was detected ten times or more. The J gene is TRBJ2-7, the V gene TRBV5-1; 9 positions agree with TRBD1. Trimming at V came to 0 bases and at J to 5 bases, leaving 6 bases not matched to a gene. Per the germline V gene, CDR1 is SGHRS and CDR2 is YFSETQ. The CDR3 covers 15 residues. This chain's CDR3 is CASSLDRGHRDEQYF. The CDR3 DNA sequence: TGCGCCAGCAGCTTGGACAGGGGGCATCGCGACGAGCAGTACTTC.

CDR3 amino acids: CASSLVRSRGVDEQFF. For the CDR3, the DNA is TGCGCCAGCAGCTTGGTTAGGTCGCGGGGGGTTGATGAGCAGTTCTTC. The chain uses TRBV5-1 and TRBJ2-1, with 8 bases aligning to TRBD2. J gave up 8 bases and V 0 bases, and 10 bases lay outside the gene matches. The CDR3 consists of 16 residues. From germline, CDR1 is SGHRS and CDR2 YFSETQ.

This clonotype has a handful of counts. The V and J genes are TRBV20-1 and TRBJ1-1; 7 nucleotides align to TRBD1. J gave up 1 base and V 1 base, and 6 bases lay outside the gene matches. The CDR3 contains 15 residues. Looked up from germline, CDR1 is DFQATT and CDR2 is SNEGSKA (reference sequence). In DNA, the CDR3 is TGCAGTGCTAGAGTGAGGGGGCGTGAGAACACTGAAGCTTTCTTT. This sequence encodes CSARVRGRENTEAFF.

This clonotype was recorded once. The chain carries TRBV2 and TRBJ1-1; possible D gene TRBD1, 5 bases. In germline, CDR1 is SNHLY, CDR2 FYNNEI. Trimming took off 3 bases at V and 4 bases at J, with 18 bases between the two ends. This CDR3 has 16 amino acids. The CDR3 nucleotides read TGTGCCAGCAGTGATTACAGGCGTTTCCGACCCACTGAAGCTTTCTTT. Protein: CASSDYRRFRPTEAFF. Together with reference TRBV2 and TRBJ1-1, the CDR3 gives the full variable domain: EPEVTQTPSHQVTQMGQEVILRCVPISNHLYFYWYRQILGQKVEFLVSFYNNEISEKSEIFDDQFSVERPDGSNFTLKIRSTKLEDSAMYFCASSDYRRFRPTEAFFGQGTRLTVV.

There are a few counts of this clonotype. CDR3: CASSLDLAGISYEQYF. The CDR3 region has the DNA TGTGCCAGCAGCTTGGATTTAGCGGGGATCTCCTACGAGCAGTACTTC. The chain has TRBV7-9 and TRBJ2-7; TRBD2 matches at 8 bases. With V trimmed by 3 bases and J by 0 bases, 7 bases remained unmatched. Looked up from germline, CDR1 is SEHNR and CDR2 is FQNEAQ (reference sequence). This CDR3 spans 16 amino acids.

This rearrangement joins TRBV30 to TRBJ1-2; D might be TRBD1 (5 bases). This CDR3 contains 11 residues. Germline V gene sequence: CDR1 GTSNPN, CDR2 SVGIG (reference sequence). The CDR3 nucleotides are TGTGCTGGGGGAGTTAACTATGGCTACACCTTC. Its translation is CAGGVNYGYTF.

Comment on this clonotype: One end of the junction does not line up with germline, which may come from a read error. The chain carries TRBV6-5 and TRBJ1-6; D gene ambiguous. The CDR3 runs to 16 residues. Germline lookup yields CDR1 MNHEY and CDR2 SVGAGI. The CDR3: CASSYSLLGRNSPRHF. The CDR3 nucleotides read TGTGCCAGCAGTTACTCATTACTGGGTAGGAATTCACCCCGCCACTTT.

This clonotype was counted a few times. CDR3 sequence: CASSLGYASGRANEQFF. CDR3 DNA: TGTGCCAGCAGCTTAGGTTATGCTAGCGGGCGGGCCAATGAGCAGTTCTTC. The chain carries TRBV7-2 and TRBJ2-1; 8 bases map to TRBD2. V was pared by 1 base and J by 6 bases, with 11 bases of the junction left unmatched. This CDR3 has 17 residues. Germline V CDR1 and CDR2: SGHTA, FQGNSA.

This clonotype occurred a few times. The CDR3 here is CASSYLVRGEQYF. For the CDR3, the DNA is TGTGCCAGCAGTTACCTCGTAAGAGGGGAGCAGTACTTC. The V call is TRBV6-5, the J call TRBJ2-4; D is possibly TRBD1 or TRBD2 (5 bases each). The germline V gene has CDR1 MNHEY and CDR2 SVGAGI. Trimming took off 2 bases at V and 13 bases at J, with 15 bases between the two ends. This CDR3 spans 13 amino acids.

The V and J genes are TRBV15 and TRBJ1-2; D unclear. The CDR3 runs 16 residues. The V end was cut by 1 base, the J end by 2 bases, with 14 bases between. Germline CDR1 LNHNV, CDR2 YYDKDF (reference sequence). CDR3: CATSRVGNSGNYGYTF. The CDR3, as DNA: TGTGCCACCAGCAGAGTCGGGAACAGCGGAAACTATGGCTACACCTTC.

This clonotype was counted only a few times. The chain carries TRBV4-2 and TRBJ1-4; D is unclear. The V end lost 5 bases, the J end lost 0 bases, and 16 bases lay between the germline ends. The CDR3 totals 17 residues. Germline V gene sequence: CDR1 LGHNA, CDR2 YNFKEQ. The CDR3 DNA reads as TGTGCCAGCAGCATTCGAGTGGGAACCGCAACTAATGAAAAACTGTTTTTT. Its translation is CASSIRVGTATNEKLFF.

For this clonotype: A read error may produce the germline difference seen at one junction end. The rearrangement joins TRBV5-1 to TRBJ1-1; 9 nucleotides match TRBD1. The CDR3 is 14 amino acids. CDR1 is SGHRS, CDR2 YFSETQ, per germline. CDR3: CASSSQGADTEAFF. CDR3 DNA: TGTGCCAGCAGCTCACAGGGGGCGGACACTGAAGCTTTCTTT.

The chain combines TRBV5-4 with TRBJ2-3; D not resolved. Trimming removed 4 bases from V and 0 bases from J, with 12 bases in between. The CDR3 is 15 residues long. CDR1 is SGHNT and CDR2 is YYREEE in the germline V gene (reference sequence). The chain's CDR3 is CASSANKPSTDTQYF. The CDR3 DNA reads TGTGCCAGCAGCGCCAACAAACCTAGCACAGATACGCAGTATTTT. Complete variable domain (other parts from reference TRBV5-4 and TRBJ2-3): ETGVTQSPTHLIKTRGQQVTLRCSSQSGHNTVSWYQQALGQGPQFIFQYYREEENGRGNFPPRFSGLQFPNYSSELNVNALELDDSALYLCASSANKPSTDTQYFGPGTRLTVL.

The V and J genes are TRBV5-1 and TRBJ2-6; D ambiguous. Between the trimmed V and J ends, which lost 2 bases and 2 bases, there was a span of 11 bases. The CDR3 is made up of 16 amino acids. Per the germline V gene, CDR1 is SGHRS and CDR2 is YFSETQ. The CDR3 coding sequence is TGCGCCAGCAGCTTCCAGGTATCTGCTGGGGCCAACGTCCTGACTTTC. Encoded protein: CASSFQVSAGANVLTF.

On this clonotype: No conserved phenylalanine or tryptophan ends this CDR3, so it is likely a read error. The rearrangement uses TRBV20-1 and TRBJ1-1, with 8 bases fitting TRBD1. The CDR3 runs 17 residues. The germline CDR1 and CDR2 sequences are DFQATT and SNEGSKA (reference sequence). V was clipped by 8 bases and J by 8 bases; unmatched bases: 25. CDR3 in amino acids: CSSSILGSPGGVREAFC. The CDR3 nucleotides are TGCAGTTCCTCCATACTAGGATCCCCAGGGGGCGTTAGGGAAGCTTTCTGT.

The chain employs TRBV29-1 and TRBJ2-1, with 10 positions matching TRBD2. There are 13 residues in the CDR3. CDR1 is SQVTM, CDR2 ANQGSEA, per germline. V shed 7 bases and J 6 bases; nucleotides not matched to a gene: 6. The CDR3 loop reads CSALAGHFNEQFF. CDR3 bases: TGCAGCGCACTAGCGGGGCATTTCAATGAGCAGTTCTTC.

This clonotype came up a few times. The chain employs TRBV5-1 and TRBJ2-7, with 12 bases lining up with TRBD2. Germline lookup yields CDR1 SGHRS and CDR2 YFSETQ. The CDR3 covers 17 residues. The V segment lost 4 bases and the J segment 1 base; nucleotides outside the gene matches: 9. The CDR3 spells CASSPPTSGGLSYEQYF. CDR3 coding DNA: TGCGCCAGCAGCCCGCCGACTAGCGGGGGCCTTTCCTACGAGCAGTACTTC. Supplemented by reference TRBV5-1 and TRBJ2-7, the full variable domain reads KAGVTQTPRYLIKTRGQQVTLSCSPISGHRSVSWYQQTPGQGLQFLFEYFSETQRNKGNFPGRFSGRQFSNSRSEMNVSTLELGDSALYLCASSPPTSGGLSYEQYFGPGTRLTVT.

This chain links TRBV5-4 with TRBJ2-6; the D call may be TRBD1 or TRBD2 (5 bases each). Germline loops: CDR1 SGHNT, CDR2 YYREEE (reference sequence). This CDR3 is built from 16 residues. V lost 4 bases and J lost 0, with 11 bases in between. CDR3 in amino acids: CASSRDQPSGANVLTF. CDR3 nucleotides: TGTGCCAGCAGCCGGGACCAACCCTCTGGGGCCAACGTCCTGACTTTC.